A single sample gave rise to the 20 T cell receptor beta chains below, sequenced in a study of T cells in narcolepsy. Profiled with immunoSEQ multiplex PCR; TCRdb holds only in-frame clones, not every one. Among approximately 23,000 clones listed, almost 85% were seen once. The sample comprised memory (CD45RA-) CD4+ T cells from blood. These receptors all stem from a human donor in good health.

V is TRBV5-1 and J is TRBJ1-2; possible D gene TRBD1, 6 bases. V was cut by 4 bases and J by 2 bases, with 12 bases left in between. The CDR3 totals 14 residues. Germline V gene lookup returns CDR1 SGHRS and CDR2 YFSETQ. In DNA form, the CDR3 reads TGCGCCAGCAGCATAGACAGGATCAACTATGGCTACACCTTC. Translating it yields CASSIDRINYGYTF.

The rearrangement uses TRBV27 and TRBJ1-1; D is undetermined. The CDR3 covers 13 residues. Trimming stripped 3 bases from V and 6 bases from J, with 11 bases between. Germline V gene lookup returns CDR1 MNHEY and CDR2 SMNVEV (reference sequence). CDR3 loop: CASSFSGRPEAFF. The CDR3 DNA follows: TGTGCCAGCAGTTTCTCCGGAAGGCCTGAAGCTTTCTTT.

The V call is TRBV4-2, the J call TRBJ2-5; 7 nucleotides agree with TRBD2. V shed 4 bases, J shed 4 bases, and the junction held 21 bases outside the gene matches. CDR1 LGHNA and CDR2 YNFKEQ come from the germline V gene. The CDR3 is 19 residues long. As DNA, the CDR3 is TGTGCCAGCAGCCCATTAAGCTCCGTGGGGGAGGGCCCTCGAGAGACCCAGTACTTC. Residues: CASSPLSSVGEGPRETQYF.

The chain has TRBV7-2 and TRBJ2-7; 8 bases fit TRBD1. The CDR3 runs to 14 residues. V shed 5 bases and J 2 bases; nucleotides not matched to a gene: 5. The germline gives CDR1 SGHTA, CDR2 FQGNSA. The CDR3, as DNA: TGTGCCAGCAGCCCCGCGGGACAGGCCTACGAGCAGTACTTC. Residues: CASSPAGQAYEQYF.

The DNA for the CDR3 is TGTGCCAGCAGCCCTCAGGGGCCGGGCAATCAGCCCCAGCATTTT. Protein sequence: CASSPQGPGNQPQHF. V is TRBV7-8 and J is TRBJ1-5; a weak D match, TRBD1 (6 bases). V was clipped by 5 bases and J by 2 bases, with 13 bases between them. Germline V lookup: CDR1 SGHVS, CDR2 FQNEAQ. The CDR3 is 15 residues long.

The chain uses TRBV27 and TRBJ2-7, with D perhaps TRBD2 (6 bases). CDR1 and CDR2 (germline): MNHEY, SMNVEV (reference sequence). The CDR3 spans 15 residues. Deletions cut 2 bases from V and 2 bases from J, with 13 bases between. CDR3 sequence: CASSLRRELPYEQYF. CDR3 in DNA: TGTGCCAGCAGTTTAAGGAGGGAGTTACCCTACGAGCAGTACTTC.

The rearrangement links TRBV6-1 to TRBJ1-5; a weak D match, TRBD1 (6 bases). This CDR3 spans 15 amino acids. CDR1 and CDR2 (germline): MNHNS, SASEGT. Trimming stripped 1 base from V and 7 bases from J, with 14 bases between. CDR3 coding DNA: TGTGCCAGCAGTGAAGTGGGCAGGGGAGTGCAGCCCCAGCATTTT. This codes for CASSEVGRGVQPQHF.

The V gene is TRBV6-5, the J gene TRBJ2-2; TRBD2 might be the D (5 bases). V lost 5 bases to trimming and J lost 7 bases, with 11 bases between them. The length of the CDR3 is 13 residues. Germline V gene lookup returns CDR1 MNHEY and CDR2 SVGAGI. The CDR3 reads CASSEGWSGELFF. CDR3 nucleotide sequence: TGTGCCAGCAGTGAGGGATGGAGCGGGGAGCTGTTTTTT.

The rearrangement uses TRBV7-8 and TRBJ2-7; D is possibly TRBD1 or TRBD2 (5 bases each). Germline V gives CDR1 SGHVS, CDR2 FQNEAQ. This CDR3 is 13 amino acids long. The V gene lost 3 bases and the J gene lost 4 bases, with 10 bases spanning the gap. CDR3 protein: CASSFGTEYEQYF. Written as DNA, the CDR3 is TGTGCCAGCAGCTTTGGGACGGAGTACGAGCAGTACTTC.

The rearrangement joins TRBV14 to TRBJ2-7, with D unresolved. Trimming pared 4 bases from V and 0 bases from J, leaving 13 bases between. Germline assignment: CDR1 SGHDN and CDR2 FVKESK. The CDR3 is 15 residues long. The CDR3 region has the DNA TGTGCCAGCAGCCCCTTGGGCAGGTCCTCCTACGAGCAGTACTTC. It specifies CASSPLGRSSYEQYF.

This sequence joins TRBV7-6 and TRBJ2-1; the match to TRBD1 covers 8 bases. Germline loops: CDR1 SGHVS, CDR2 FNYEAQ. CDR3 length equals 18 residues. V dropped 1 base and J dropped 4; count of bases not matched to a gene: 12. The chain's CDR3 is CASSLGAGGSLVYNEQFF. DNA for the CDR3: TGTGCCAGCAGCTTAGGGGCAGGGGGCTCCCTAGTTTACAATGAGCAGTTCTTC.

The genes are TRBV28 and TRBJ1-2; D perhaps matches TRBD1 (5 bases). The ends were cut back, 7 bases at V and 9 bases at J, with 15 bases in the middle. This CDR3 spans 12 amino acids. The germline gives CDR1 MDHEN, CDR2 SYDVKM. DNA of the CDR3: TGTGCCAGCACCCGGGGCGCAGGGAGCTACACCTTC. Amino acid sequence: CASTRGAGSYTF.

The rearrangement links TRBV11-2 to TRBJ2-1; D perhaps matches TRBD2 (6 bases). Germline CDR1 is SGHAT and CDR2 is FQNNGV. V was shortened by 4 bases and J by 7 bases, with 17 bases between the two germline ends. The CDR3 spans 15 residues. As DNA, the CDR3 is TGTGCCAGCAGCTGGACCGGAGGGGCCTGGAATGAGCAGTTCTTC. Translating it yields CASSWTGGAWNEQFF.

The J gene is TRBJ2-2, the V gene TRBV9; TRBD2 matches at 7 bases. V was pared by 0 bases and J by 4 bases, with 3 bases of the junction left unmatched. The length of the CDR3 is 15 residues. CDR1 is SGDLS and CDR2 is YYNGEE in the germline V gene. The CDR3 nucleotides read TGTGCCAGCAGCGTAGGGGGGGAGGGCACCGGGGAGCTGTTTTTT. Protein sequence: CASSVGGEGTGELFF.

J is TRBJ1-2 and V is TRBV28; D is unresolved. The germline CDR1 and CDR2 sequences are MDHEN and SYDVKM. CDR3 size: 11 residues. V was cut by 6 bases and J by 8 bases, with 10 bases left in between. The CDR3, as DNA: TGTGCCAGCAGCAGAATAGAGGGCTACACCTTC. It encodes CASSRIEGYTF.

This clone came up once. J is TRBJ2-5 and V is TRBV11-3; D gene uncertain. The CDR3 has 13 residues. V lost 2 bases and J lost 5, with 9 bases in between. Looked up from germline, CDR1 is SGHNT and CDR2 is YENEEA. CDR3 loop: CASSLTSYETQYF. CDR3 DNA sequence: TGTGCCAGCAGCTTAACCAGCTATGAGACCCAGTACTTC.

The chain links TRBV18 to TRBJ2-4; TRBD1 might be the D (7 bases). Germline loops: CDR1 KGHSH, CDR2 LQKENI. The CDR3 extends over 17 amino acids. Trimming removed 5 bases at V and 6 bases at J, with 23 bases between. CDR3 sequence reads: CASSTNRGPAGRNIQYF. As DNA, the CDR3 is TGTGCCAGCTCAACTAACAGGGGACCCGCGGGAAGAAACATTCAGTACTTC.

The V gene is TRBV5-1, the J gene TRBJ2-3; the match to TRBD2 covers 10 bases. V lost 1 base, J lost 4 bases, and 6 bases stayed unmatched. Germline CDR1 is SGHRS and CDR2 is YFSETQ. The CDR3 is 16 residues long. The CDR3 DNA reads TGCGCCAGCAGCTTGAGGGAGCGGGAGGGGGCAGATACGCAGTATTTT. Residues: CASSLREREGADTQYF.

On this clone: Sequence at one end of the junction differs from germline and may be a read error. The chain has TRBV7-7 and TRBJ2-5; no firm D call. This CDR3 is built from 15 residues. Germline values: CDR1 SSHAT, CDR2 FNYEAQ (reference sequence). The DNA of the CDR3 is TGTGCTAGCAGCTTAGTGGCGAACCGCCAAGAGACCCAGTACTTC. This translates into CASSLVANRQETQYF.

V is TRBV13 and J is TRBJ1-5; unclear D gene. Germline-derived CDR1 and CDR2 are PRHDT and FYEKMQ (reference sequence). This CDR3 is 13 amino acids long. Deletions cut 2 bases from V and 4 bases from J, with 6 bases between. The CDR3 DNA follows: TGTGCCAGCAGCTTATCCAGAAATCAGCCCCAGCATTTT. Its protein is CASSLSRNQPQHF.